This T cell receptor beta chain came from a study of T cell responses to AZD1222 COVID-19 vaccine. Measured with immunoSEQ multiplex PCR; TCRdb has only the in-frame clones, and not every one. The profile shows some 110,000 clones, around 90% of them singletons. The germline CDR1 and CDR2 sequences are LGHNA and YNFKEQ. CDR3 length equals 16 residues. The V end lost 0 bases, the J end lost 0 bases, and 11 bases lay between the germline ends. A remark on this clone: Its specificity is unknown.

Study-wide results and limits: Increased Spike-specific TCR breadth and depth were observed after two AZD1222 doses. Reports indicate that nearly half of spike-specific TCRs are directed at unmutated variant regions. Along spike, vaccine-associated CD4 TCRs were found throughout, with dominance at 160-218 and 743-854.

Sequenced material: peripheral blood, taken on day 0 of AZD1222 vaccination. V is TRBV4-2 and J is TRBJ1-2; D not resolved. The TCR sequence derives from an adult in good health. The CDR3 coding sequence is TGTGCCAGCAGCCAAGATCTCCTGGGAGCTAACTATGGCTACACCTTC. This encodes CASSQDLLGANYGYTF.